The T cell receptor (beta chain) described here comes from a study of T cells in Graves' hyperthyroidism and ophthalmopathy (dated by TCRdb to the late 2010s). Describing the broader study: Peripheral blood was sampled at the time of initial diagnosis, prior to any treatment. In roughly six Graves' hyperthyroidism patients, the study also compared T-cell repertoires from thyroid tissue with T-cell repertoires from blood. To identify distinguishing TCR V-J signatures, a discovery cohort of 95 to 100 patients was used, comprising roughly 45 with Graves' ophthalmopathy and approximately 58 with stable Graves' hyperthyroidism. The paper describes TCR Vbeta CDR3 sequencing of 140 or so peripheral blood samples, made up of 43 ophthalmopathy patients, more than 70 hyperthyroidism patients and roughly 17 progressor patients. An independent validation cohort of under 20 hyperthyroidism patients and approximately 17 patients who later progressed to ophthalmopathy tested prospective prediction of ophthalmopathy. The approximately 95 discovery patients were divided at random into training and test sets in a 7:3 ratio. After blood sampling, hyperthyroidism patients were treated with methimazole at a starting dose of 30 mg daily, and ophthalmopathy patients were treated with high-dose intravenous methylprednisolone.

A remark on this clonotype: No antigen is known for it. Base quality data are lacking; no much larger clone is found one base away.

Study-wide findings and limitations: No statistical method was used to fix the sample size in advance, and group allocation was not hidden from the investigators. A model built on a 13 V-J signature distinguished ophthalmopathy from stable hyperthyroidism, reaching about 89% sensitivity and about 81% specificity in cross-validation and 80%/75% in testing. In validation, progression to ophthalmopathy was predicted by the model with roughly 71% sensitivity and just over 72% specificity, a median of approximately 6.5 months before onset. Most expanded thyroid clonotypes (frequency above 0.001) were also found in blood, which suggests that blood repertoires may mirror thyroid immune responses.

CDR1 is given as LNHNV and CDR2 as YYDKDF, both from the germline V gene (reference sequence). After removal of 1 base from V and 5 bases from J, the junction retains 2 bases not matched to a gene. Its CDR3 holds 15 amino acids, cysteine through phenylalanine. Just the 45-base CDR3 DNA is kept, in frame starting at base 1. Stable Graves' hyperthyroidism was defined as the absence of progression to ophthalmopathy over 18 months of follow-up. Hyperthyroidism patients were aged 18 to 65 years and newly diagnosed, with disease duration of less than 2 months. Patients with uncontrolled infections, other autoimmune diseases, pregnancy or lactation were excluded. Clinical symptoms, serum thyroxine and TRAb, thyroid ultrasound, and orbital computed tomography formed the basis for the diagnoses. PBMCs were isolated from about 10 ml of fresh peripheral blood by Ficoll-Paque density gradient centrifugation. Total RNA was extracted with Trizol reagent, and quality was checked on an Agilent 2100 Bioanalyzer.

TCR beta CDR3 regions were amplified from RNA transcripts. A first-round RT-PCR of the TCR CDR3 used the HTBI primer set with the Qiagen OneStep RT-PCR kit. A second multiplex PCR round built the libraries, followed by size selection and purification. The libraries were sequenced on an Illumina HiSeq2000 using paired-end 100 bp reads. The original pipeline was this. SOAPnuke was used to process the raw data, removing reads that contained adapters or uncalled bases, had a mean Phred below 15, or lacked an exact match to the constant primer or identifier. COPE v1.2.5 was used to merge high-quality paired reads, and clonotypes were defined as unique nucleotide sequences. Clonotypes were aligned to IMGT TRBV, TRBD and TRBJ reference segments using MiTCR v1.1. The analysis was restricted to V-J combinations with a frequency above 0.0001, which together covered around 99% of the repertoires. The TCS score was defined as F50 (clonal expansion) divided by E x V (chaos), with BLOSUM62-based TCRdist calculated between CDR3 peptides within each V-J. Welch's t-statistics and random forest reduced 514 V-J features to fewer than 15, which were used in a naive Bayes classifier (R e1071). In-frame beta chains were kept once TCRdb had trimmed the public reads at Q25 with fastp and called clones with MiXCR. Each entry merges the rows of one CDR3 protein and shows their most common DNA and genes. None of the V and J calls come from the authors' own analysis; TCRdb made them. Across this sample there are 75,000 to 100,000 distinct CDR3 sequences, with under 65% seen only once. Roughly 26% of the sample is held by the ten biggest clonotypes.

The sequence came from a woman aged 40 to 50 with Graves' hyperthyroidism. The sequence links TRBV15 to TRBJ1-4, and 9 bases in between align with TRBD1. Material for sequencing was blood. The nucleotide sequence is TGTGCCACCAGCAGAGTGGGGACAGGGAATGAAAAACTGTTTTTT. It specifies CATSRVGTGNEKLFF.